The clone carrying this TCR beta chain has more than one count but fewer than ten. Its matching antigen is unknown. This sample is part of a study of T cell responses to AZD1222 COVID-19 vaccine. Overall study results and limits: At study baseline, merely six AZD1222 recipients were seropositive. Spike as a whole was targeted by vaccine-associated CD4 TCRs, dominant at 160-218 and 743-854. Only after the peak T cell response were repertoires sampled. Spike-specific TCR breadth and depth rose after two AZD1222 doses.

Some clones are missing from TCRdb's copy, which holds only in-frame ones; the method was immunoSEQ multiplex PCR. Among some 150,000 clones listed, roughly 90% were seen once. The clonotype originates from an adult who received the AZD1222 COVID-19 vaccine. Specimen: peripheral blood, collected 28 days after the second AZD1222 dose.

This CDR3 is CASSQGSPGTYEQYF. The CDR3 DNA follows: TGCGCCAGCAGCCAAGGTTCGCCCGGTACCTACGAGCAGTACTTC. This rearrangement joins TRBV4-1 to TRBJ2-7, with no clear D. This CDR3 has 15 amino acids. Germline V gene data show CDR1 as MGHRA and CDR2 as YSYEKL. The V and J ends lost 1 base and 2 bases respectively, with 12 bases between them.